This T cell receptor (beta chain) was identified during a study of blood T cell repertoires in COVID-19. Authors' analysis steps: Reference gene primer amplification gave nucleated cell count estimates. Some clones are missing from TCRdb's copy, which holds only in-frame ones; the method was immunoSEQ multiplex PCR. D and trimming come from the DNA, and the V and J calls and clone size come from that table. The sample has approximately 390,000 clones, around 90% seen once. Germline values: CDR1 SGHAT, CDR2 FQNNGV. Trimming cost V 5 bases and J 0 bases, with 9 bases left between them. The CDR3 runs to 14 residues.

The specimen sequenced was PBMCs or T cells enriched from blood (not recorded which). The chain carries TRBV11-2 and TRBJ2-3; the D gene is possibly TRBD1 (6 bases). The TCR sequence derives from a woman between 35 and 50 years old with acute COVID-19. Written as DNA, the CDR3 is TGTGCCAGCAGCCAACAGGGTAGCACAGATACGCAGTATTTT. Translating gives CASSQQGSTDTQYF. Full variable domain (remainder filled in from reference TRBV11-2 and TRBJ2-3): EAGVAQSPRYKIIEKRQSVAFWCNPISGHATLYWYQQILGQGPKLLIQFQNNGVVDDSQLPKDRFSAERLKGVDSTLKIQPAKLEDSAVYLCASSQQGSTDTQYFGPGTRLTVL.